A single sample gave rise to the 23 T cell receptor beta chains below, sequenced in a study of blood T cells in healthy people across ages. Then a second PCR, running roughly 7 to 11 cycles, was carried out with a sample-barcoded 5' primer and a J-beta primer mix. Each CDR3 protein is one row after TCRdb ran MiXCR on the 5' RACE reads. The profile covers 1.5 million to 2 million distinct CDR3 sequences, with about 31% appearing a single time and over 9% taken by the ten largest. Sequences were obtained from blood. These receptors were obtained from a woman aged 25 to 39 in good health.

In this sample, this clonotype turned up a few times. This sequence joins TRBV13 and TRBJ2-3, with D possibly being TRBD2 (5 bases). The CDR3 totals 15 residues. The germline gives CDR1 PRHDT, CDR2 FYEKMQ (reference sequence). The germline V and J ends were trimmed by 0 bases and 1 base, with 8 bases remaining between them. The CDR3 here is CASSLGDFRTDTQYF. The DNA for the CDR3 is TGTGCCAGCAGCTTAGGGGACTTCCGCACAGATACGCAGTATTTT. Variable domain in full (rest from reference TRBV13 and TRBJ2-3): AAGVIQSPRHLIKEKRETATLKCYPIPRHDTVYWYQQGPGQDPQFLISFYEKMQSDKGSIPDRFSAQQFSDYHSELNMSSLELGDSALYFCASSLGDFRTDTQYFGPGTRLTVL.

Details on this clonotype: A much larger clone sits a single nucleotide away, making a read error possible. The chain is built from TRBV6-2 or TRBV6-3 and TRBJ2-6; no firm D call. The CDR3 has 13 residues. Germline V gene data show CDR1 as MNHEY and CDR2 as SVGEGT. CDR3 sequence reads: CASRVAGTNVLTF. The CDR3 region has the DNA TGTGCCAGCAGGGTGGCTGGGACCAACGTCCTGACTTTC.

This clonotype was recorded a few times. V usage is TRBV5-1 and J usage is TRBJ2-6; D unresolved. V dropped 0 bases and J dropped 4 bases, with 14 bases sitting between them. This CDR3 has 17 residues. Per germline, CDR1 SGHRS and CDR2 YFSETQ. CDR3 amino acids: CASSLAWMRSGANVLTF. The CDR3 region has the DNA TGCGCCAGCAGCTTGGCCTGGATGCGGTCCGGGGCCAACGTCCTGACTTTC.

Remarks on this clonotype: The junction differs from germline at one of its ends, possibly a read error. The chain joins TRBV12-3 or TRBV12-4 to TRBJ2-7, with D uncertain. The assigned J gene may be wrong: the sequence end matches TRBJ2-5 better. The CDR3 is 16 residues long. The CDR3 loop is CASSLGQQTYQGTQYF. CDR3 sequence (DNA): TGTGCCAGCAGTTTAGGCCAGCAGACGTACCAAGGGACCCAGTACTTC.

The V call is TRBV2, the J call TRBJ2-7, with D unclear. This CDR3 region has 14 residues. The germline CDR1 and CDR2 sequences are SNHLY and FYNNEI. Trimming took off 11 bases at V and 2 bases at J, with 19 bases between the two ends. CDR3 sequence (DNA): TGTGCCGCCAGGACCCGGGTACCAACCTACGAGCAGTACTTC. This translates into CAARTRVPTYEQYF.

This clonotype has just a few counts. The chain recombines TRBV6-6 with TRBJ2-7; D may be TRBD2 (7 bases). Trimming cost V 2 bases and J 6 bases, with 20 bases left between them. The germline CDR1 and CDR2 sequences are MNHNY and SVGAGI (reference sequence). This CDR3 has 16 residues. CDR3 bases: TGTGCCAGCAGTTACGGAGGGGGGGGCCAGGGCGGCGAGCAGTACTTC. Translation gives CASSYGGGGQGGEQYF.

This clonotype was seen only a few times. This chain links TRBV7-9 with TRBJ1-1, with D tentatively TRBD1 (6 bases). The CDR3 extends over 17 amino acids. With 1 base removed from V and 0 bases from J, the gap between germline ends came to 15 bases. Germline V gene data show CDR1 as SEHNR and CDR2 as FQNEAQ (reference sequence). The CDR3 protein is CASSLGGGSIMNTEAFF. The CDR3 bases are TGTGCCAGCAGCTTAGGTGGGGGCTCTATTATGAACACTGAAGCTTTCTTT.

This clonotype was seen more than once but under ten times. The chain combines TRBV4-2 with TRBJ1-2; no reliable D call. The CDR3 is 15 amino acids. The V gene lost 0 bases and the J gene lost 4 bases, with 12 bases spanning the gap. CDR1 is LGHNA, CDR2 YNFKEQ, per germline. The CDR3 reads CASSQDLTVGYGYTF. In DNA form, the CDR3 reads TGTGCCAGCAGCCAAGATCTTACAGTAGGCTATGGCTACACCTTC.

The rearrangement uses TRBV13 and TRBJ2-3; no definite D call. V was pared by 11 bases and J by 0 bases, with 9 bases between. The CDR3 extends over 12 amino acids. In germline, CDR1 is PRHDT, CDR2 FYEKMQ (reference sequence). This chain's CDR3 is CAGMTSTDTQYF. CDR3 sequence (DNA): TGTGCCGGCATGACTAGCACAGATACGCAGTATTTT.

This chain uses TRBV3-1 with TRBJ2-6; TRBD1 is a possible D gene (5 bases). V lost 1 base to trimming and J lost 3 bases, with 13 bases between them. Per germline, CDR1 LGHDT and CDR2 YNNKEL (reference sequence). This CDR3 is 17 amino acids long. The CDR3 sequence is CASSQGQGPGGANVLTF. Here the CDR3 DNA reads TGTGCCAGCAGCCAAGGTCAGGGCCCCGGTGGGGCCAACGTCCTGACTTTC.

Only a few counts were recorded for this clonotype. The rearrangement links TRBV7-9 to TRBJ1-2; no reliable D call. The germline V gene has CDR1 SEHNR and CDR2 FQNEAQ (reference sequence). This CDR3 region has 16 residues. Trimming stripped 3 bases from V and 3 bases from J, with 17 bases between. CDR3 protein: CASSLGSARSYYGYTF. The CDR3 DNA reads as TGTGCCAGCAGCTTGGGTTCAGCCAGGAGCTACTATGGCTACACCTTC.

This clonotype was detected only a few times. This sequence joins TRBV10-1 and TRBJ2-3; no clear D gene. Germline V gene data show CDR1 as WNHNN and CDR2 as SYGVQD (reference sequence). The CDR3 has 14 amino acids. Deletions cut 3 bases from V and 4 bases from J, with 11 bases between. CDR3 coding DNA: TGCGCCAGCAGTGAACAACCGACCTCAGATACGCAGTATTTT. Amino acids: CASSEQPTSDTQYF.

In the case of this clonotype: A much bigger clone sits one base away, suggesting this may be a read error. J is TRBJ2-7 and V is TRBV7-8; D call uncertain. Germline V gene data show CDR1 as SGHVS and CDR2 as FQNEAQ. V was clipped by 7 bases and J by 3 bases, with 13 bases between them. This CDR3 is built from 13 residues. This CDR3 reads CASNPSAVYEQYF. The CDR3 DNA reads as TGTGCCAGCAATCCATCAGCAGTCTACGAGCAGTACTTC.

V gene TRBV6-5 combines with J gene TRBJ2-7; 8 bases are a match to TRBD1. From germline, CDR1 is MNHEY and CDR2 SVGAGI. J lost 3 bases, V lost 0 bases, and 1 base had no gene match. The CDR3 is 14 residues long. The CDR3 nucleotides read TGTGCCAGCAGTTACTCGGACAGGGACTACGAGCAGTACTTC. This translates into CASSYSDRDYEQYF.

The gene calls are TRBV7-9 and TRBJ2-7, with D unclear. The germline V gene has CDR1 SEHNR and CDR2 FQNEAQ (reference sequence). With 5 bases removed from V and 6 bases from J, the gap between germline ends came to 14 bases. The CDR3 loop spans 13 amino acids. The CDR3 region is CASSPTYGLEQYF. In nucleotides, the CDR3 is TGTGCCAGCAGCCCAACTTATGGCCTCGAGCAGTACTTC.

The genes are TRBV28 and TRBJ1-5; D call uncertain. This CDR3 spans 14 amino acids. Trimming removed 4 bases at V and 6 bases at J, with 13 bases between. Germline V lookup: CDR1 MDHEN, CDR2 SYDVKM. The CDR3 loop reads CASSSYSDSQPQHF. The DNA for the CDR3 is TGTGCCAGCAGTTCATACAGCGATTCTCAGCCCCAGCATTTT.

A few counts support this clonotype. This sequence joins TRBV6-1 and TRBJ1-1, with D unresolved. Trimming removed 6 bases at V and 0 bases at J, with 11 bases between. From germline, CDR1 is MNHNS and CDR2 SASEGT. This CDR3 has 14 amino acids. The DNA for the CDR3 is TGTGCCAGCAGCGCTAAAGGGATGAACACTGAAGCTTTCTTT. It encodes CASSAKGMNTEAFF.

V usage is TRBV11-3 and J usage is TRBJ2-3; weak D call: TRBD2 (6 bases). V gave up 8 bases and J gave up 2 bases, with 17 bases separating them. This CDR3 has 15 residues. The germline CDR1 and CDR2 sequences are SGHNT and YENEEA. CDR3 protein: CASSPGDTYTDTQYF. CDR3 DNA sequence: TGTGCCAGCTCCCCGGGGGATACGTACACAGATACGCAGTATTTT.

Note on this clonotype: A much larger clonotype is one base distant, so this may be a read error. The chain has TRBV10-3 and TRBJ2-1, with D possibly being TRBD2 (6 bases). CDR3 size: 15 residues. Germline lookup yields CDR1 ENHRY and CDR2 SYGVKD. DNA for the CDR3: TGTGCCATCAGCCCGGGACTTAGCTCCTACAATGGGCAGTTCTTC. This encodes CAISPGLSSYNGQFF.

The chain couples TRBV20-1 to TRBJ2-3; 10 bases align to TRBD2. CDR1 is DFQATT, CDR2 SNEGSKA, per germline (reference sequence). CDR3 length: 16 residues. Germline trimming cut 3 bases from V and 4 bases from J; bases unmatched to any gene: 10. The CDR3 DNA reads TGCAGTGCTAGTACCCCGATTAGCGGGGGGTCAGATACGCAGTATTTT. Encoded protein: CSASTPISGGSDTQYF.

The chain joins TRBV6-6 to TRBJ1-5; TRBD1 might be the D (5 bases). The V gene lost 2 bases and the J gene lost 2 bases, with 10 bases spanning the gap. The CDR3 spans 15 residues. The germline V gene encodes CDR1 MNHNY and CDR2 SVGAGI (reference sequence). The CDR3 coding sequence is TGTGCCAGCAGTTACCTCAGGGTTGGCAATCAGCCCCAGCATTTT. It specifies CASSYLRVGNQPQHF.

V and J are TRBV3-1 and TRBJ2-7, with TRBD2 matching over 14 bases. The V segment lost 5 bases and the J segment 2 bases; nucleotides outside the gene matches: 5. The germline V gene has CDR1 LGHDT and CDR2 YNNKEL (reference sequence). This CDR3 is 16 amino acids long. CDR3 bases: TGTGCCAGCAGCTCCCGGACTAGCGGGAGGCCCTACGAGCAGTACTTC. This translates into CASSSRTSGRPYEQYF.

This clonotype was observed a handful of times. The chain carries TRBV12-3 or TRBV12-4 and TRBJ1-4; 8 bases are shared with TRBD1. The CDR3 is 15 residues long. V shed 5 bases, J shed 6 bases, and the junction held 8 bases outside the gene matches. The CDR3 nucleotides read TGTGCCAGCAGTCCAGGACAGGGTGGTGATGAAAAACTGTTTTTT. Its protein is CASSPGQGGDEKLFF.